This is a list of T cell receptor beta chains from one sample in a study of blood T cell repertoires in COVID-19. Assay: immunoSEQ multiplex PCR; the TCRdb copy retains only in-frame clones and omits some. This table holds around 150,000 clones, around 90% found once. Input material: peripheral blood. These receptors all come from an older woman with active or convalescent COVID-19. Both conserved end residues are part of each CDR3. A D gene is named only where the DNA matches it firmly. A clone size is listed for some rows: how often the clone was seen (once, few, many), or a class if it is expanded.

j_call: TRBJ1-1
v_call: TRBV5-6
d_call: NA
clone_size: NA
cdr3_aa: CASTNRGANTEAFF
cdr3_nt: TGTGCCAGCACCAATCGGGGGGCGAACACTGAAGCTTTCTTT

j_call: TRBJ2-3
v_call: TRBV19
d_call: NA
clone_size: NA
cdr3_aa: CASRAPNRLGGAGDTQYF
cdr3_nt: TGTGCCAGTAGGGCCCCAAATCGGCTGGGGGGGGCAGGAGATACGCAGTATTTT

j_call: TRBJ1-2
v_call: TRBV5-6
d_call: NA
clone_size: NA
cdr3_aa: CASSSRDPIGYGYTF
cdr3_nt: TGTGCCAGCAGCTCGCGGGACCCCATAGGATATGGCTACACCTTC

j_call: TRBJ2-2
v_call: TRBV19
d_call: TRBD1
clone_size: NA
cdr3_aa: CASRPSTGQTTGELFF
cdr3_nt: TGTGCCAGTAGGCCCTCCACGGGACAGACCACCGGGGAGCTGTTTTTT

j_call: TRBJ2-3
v_call: TRBV11-3
d_call: NA
clone_size: NA
cdr3_aa: CASSREPAGTDTQYF
cdr3_nt: TGTGCCAGCAGCCGAGAGCCAGCGGGCACAGATACGCAGTATTTT

j_call: TRBJ2-7
v_call: TRBV7-6
d_call: TRBD2
clone_size: NA
cdr3_aa: CASSDRGDYEQYF
cdr3_nt: TGTGCCAGCAGCGACCGGGGGGATTACGAGCAGTACTTC

j_call: TRBJ1-2
v_call: TRBV7-9
d_call: TRBD1
clone_size: NA
cdr3_aa: CASSLEQGDGYTF
cdr3_nt: TGTGCCAGCAGCTTAGAACAGGGGGATGGCTACACCTTC

j_call: TRBJ2-3
v_call: TRBV6-5
d_call: TRBD1
clone_size: NA
cdr3_aa: CASSPDRAIDTQYF
cdr3_nt: TGTGCCAGCAGTCCGGACAGGGCTATAGATACGCAGTATTTT

j_call: TRBJ1-1
v_call: TRBV4-3
d_call: NA
clone_size: NA
cdr3_aa: CASSQEKNRADTEAFF
cdr3_nt: TGCGCCAGCAGCCAAGAAAAGAACAGGGCGGACACTGAAGCTTTCTTT

j_call: TRBJ1-2
v_call: TRBV7-9
d_call: NA
clone_size: NA
cdr3_aa: CASSLSDGYTF
cdr3_nt: TGTGCCAGCAGCTTATCGGATGGCTACACCTTC

j_call: TRBJ1-2
v_call: TRBV29-1
d_call: TRBD1
clone_size: NA
cdr3_aa: CSAGQGSGYTF
cdr3_nt: TGCAGCGCCGGACAGGGATCTGGCTACACCTTC

j_call: TRBJ2-7
v_call: TRBV5-1
d_call: NA
clone_size: once
cdr3_aa: CASSFWQTAGEQYF
cdr3_nt: TGCGCCAGCAGCTTCTGGCAGACCGCGGGGGAGCAGTACTTC

j_call: TRBJ1-1
v_call: TRBV5-5
d_call: NA
clone_size: NA
cdr3_aa: CASSFTGGNTEAFF
cdr3_nt: TGTGCCAGCAGCTTCACGGGGGGGAACACTGAAGCTTTCTTT

j_call: TRBJ1-5
v_call: TRBV3-1/TRBV3-2
d_call: TRBD1
clone_size: few
cdr3_aa: CASSPSDRGLNQPQHF
cdr3_nt: TGTGCCAGCAGCCCATCGGACAGGGGGCTAAATCAGCCCCAGCATTTT

j_call: TRBJ2-7
v_call: TRBV18
d_call: NA
clone_size: NA
cdr3_aa: CASSPGSPYYEQYF
cdr3_nt: TGTGCCAGCTCACCAGGTAGCCCGTACTACGAGCAGTACTTC

j_call: TRBJ1-2
v_call: TRBV9
d_call: NA
clone_size: once
cdr3_aa: CASSVEEGLYGHGYTF
cdr3_nt: TGTGCCAGCAGCGTAGAAGAGGGCCTCTATGGGCATGGCTACACCTTC

j_call: TRBJ1-1
v_call: TRBV10-3
d_call: TRBD1
clone_size: NA
cdr3_aa: CAARPGGGSWTEAFF
cdr3_nt: TGTGCCGCCCGTCCAGGGGGAGGTAGTTGGACTGAAGCTTTCTTT

j_call: TRBJ2-5
v_call: TRBV5-1
d_call: TRBD2
clone_size: NA
cdr3_aa: CASSWGTSGETQYF
cdr3_nt: TGCGCCAGCAGCTGGGGGACTAGTGGAGAGACCCAGTACTTC

j_call: TRBJ1-2
v_call: TRBV10-2
d_call: NA
clone_size: many
cdr3_aa: CASSELQGGYTF
cdr3_nt: TGCGCCAGCAGTGAGCTGCAGGGTGGCTACACCTTC

j_call: TRBJ1-2
v_call: TRBV3-1/TRBV3-2
d_call: NA
clone_size: NA
cdr3_aa: CASSQDIVTGVYGYTF
cdr3_nt: TGTGCCAGCAGCCAAGATATTGTAACAGGAGTATATGGCTACACCTTC

j_call: TRBJ2-7
v_call: TRBV23-1
d_call: TRBD1
clone_size: once
cdr3_aa: CASSQQSPGGQGVYEQYF
cdr3_nt: TGCGCCAGCAGTCAACAAAGCCCGGGGGGACAGGGGGTCTACGAGCAGTACTTC

j_call: TRBJ2-5
v_call: TRBV2
d_call: NA
clone_size: NA
cdr3_aa: CASMGTSVETQYF
cdr3_nt: TGTGCCAGCATGGGGACTTCGGTAGAGACCCAGTACTTC

j_call: TRBJ2-7
v_call: TRBV5-1
d_call: NA
clone_size: NA
cdr3_aa: CASSLDPGQPTYEQYF
cdr3_nt: TGCGCCAGCAGCTTGGACCCCGGACAGCCTACCTACGAGCAGTACTTC

j_call: TRBJ1-1
v_call: TRBV7-3
d_call: NA
clone_size: NA
cdr3_aa: CASSLGQGTEAFF
cdr3_nt: TGTGCCAGCAGCTTAGGTCAGGGAACAGAAGCTTTCTTT

j_call: TRBJ2-1
v_call: TRBV25-1
d_call: TRBD2
clone_size: NA
cdr3_aa: CASSDPGTSGTHYNEQFF
cdr3_nt: TGTGCCAGCAGTGATCCCGGGACTAGCGGGACGCATTACAATGAGCAGTTCTTC

j_call: TRBJ1-5
v_call: TRBV27
d_call: TRBD1
clone_size: NA
cdr3_aa: CASSRITGVAPYSNQPQHF
cdr3_nt: TGTGCCAGCAGTCGGATAACAGGGGTTGCCCCTTATAGCAATCAGCCCCAGCATTTT

j_call: TRBJ1-1
v_call: TRBV11-2
d_call: TRBD1
clone_size: NA
cdr3_aa: CASSFQGAGAFF
cdr3_nt: TGTGCCAGCAGCTTTCAGGGGGCGGGAGCTTTCTTT

j_call: TRBJ1-2
v_call: TRBV20-1
d_call: NA
clone_size: NA
cdr3_aa: CSASSNRVSGYTF
cdr3_nt: TGCAGTGCTAGTTCGAACAGGGTTAGTGGCTACACCTTC

j_call: TRBJ1-3
v_call: TRBV9
d_call: TRBD1
clone_size: NA
cdr3_aa: CASSPRTGGGNTIYF
cdr3_nt: TGTGCCAGCAGCCCCCGGACAGGGGGCGGTAACACCATATATTTT

j_call: TRBJ2-5
v_call: TRBV5-1
d_call: TRBD1
clone_size: NA
cdr3_aa: CASSLAGTGKETQYF
cdr3_nt: TGCGCCAGCAGCTTGGCTGGGACAGGGAAAGAGACCCAGTACTTC

j_call: TRBJ1-2
v_call: TRBV2
d_call: NA
clone_size: once
cdr3_aa: CASSEGRNYGYTF
cdr3_nt: TGTGCCAGCAGTGAGGGCAGAAACTATGGCTACACCTTC

j_call: TRBJ1-4
v_call: TRBV6-5
d_call: NA
clone_size: NA
cdr3_aa: CASRGGLNEKLFF
cdr3_nt: TGTGCCAGCCGGGGGGGACTTAATGAAAAACTGTTTTTT

j_call: TRBJ2-7
v_call: TRBV12-3/TRBV12-4
d_call: TRBD1
clone_size: NA
cdr3_aa: CASTRTGTYEQYF
cdr3_nt: TGTGCCAGCACGAGGACAGGGACCTACGAGCAGTACTTC

j_call: TRBJ1-2
v_call: TRBV6-5
d_call: NA
clone_size: few
cdr3_aa: CASSQETTNYGYTF
cdr3_nt: TGTGCCAGCTCCCAAGAAACAACTAACTATGGCTACACCTTC

j_call: TRBJ2-3
v_call: TRBV10-1
d_call: NA
clone_size: NA
cdr3_aa: CASSRIVTDTQYF
cdr3_nt: TGCGCCAGCAGCCGAATAGTCACAGATACGCAGTATTTT

j_call: TRBJ1-2
v_call: TRBV18
d_call: NA
clone_size: NA
cdr3_aa: CASSSNYGYTF
cdr3_nt: TGTGCCAGCTCATCAAATTATGGCTACACCTTC

j_call: TRBJ1-1
v_call: TRBV7-9
d_call: NA
clone_size: NA
cdr3_aa: CASSLGEGFAEAFF
cdr3_nt: TGTGCCAGCAGCTTAGGGGAGGGTTTCGCTGAAGCTTTCTTT

j_call: TRBJ1-2
v_call: TRBV2
d_call: TRBD1
clone_size: NA
cdr3_aa: CASSGQGPYGYTF
cdr3_nt: TGTGCCAGCAGTGGACAGGGCCCCTATGGCTACACCTTC

j_call: TRBJ1-1
v_call: TRBV19
d_call: TRBD1
clone_size: once
cdr3_aa: CASSMLGDSEAFF
cdr3_nt: TGTGCCAGTAGTATGTTAGGGGACAGTGAAGCTTTCTTT

j_call: TRBJ1-1
v_call: TRBV25-1
d_call: NA
clone_size: NA
cdr3_aa: CASSDGGKRAFF
cdr3_nt: TGTGCCAGCAGTGACGGGGGGAAGAGGGCTTTCTTT

j_call: TRBJ2-3
v_call: TRBV7-2
d_call: NA
clone_size: NA
cdr3_aa: CASSPMSSSYRTDTQYF
cdr3_nt: TGTGCCAGCAGCCCTATGTCCTCCTCGTATCGCACAGATACGCAGTATTTT

j_call: TRBJ2-7
v_call: TRBV14
d_call: TRBD1
clone_size: NA
cdr3_aa: CASSRQGVEQYF
cdr3_nt: TGTGCCAGCAGCCGACAGGGTGTAGAGCAGTACTTC

j_call: TRBJ2-6
v_call: TRBV6-1
d_call: NA
clone_size: NA
cdr3_aa: CASSDLGGSGANVLTF
cdr3_nt: TGTGCCAGCAGTGATCTAGGAGGCTCTGGGGCCAACGTCCTGACTTTC

j_call: TRBJ2-1
v_call: TRBV19
d_call: NA
clone_size: once
cdr3_aa: CASSTSSGESYNEQFF
cdr3_nt: TGTGCCAGTAGTACCTCTTCGGGGGAGTCGTACAATGAGCAGTTCTTC

j_call: TRBJ1-2
v_call: TRBV7-9
d_call: NA
clone_size: NA
cdr3_aa: CASSPGNPISYGYTF
cdr3_nt: TGTGCCAGCAGCCCGGGAAACCCGATAAGCTATGGCTACACCTTC

j_call: TRBJ1-1
v_call: TRBV4-1
d_call: TRBD1
clone_size: few
cdr3_aa: CASSQTDRGRTAFF
cdr3_nt: TGCGCCAGCAGCCAAACGGACAGGGGGCGAACTGCTTTCTTT